The rows below give T cell receptor beta chains drawn from one sample of a study of T cells in Graves' hyperthyroidism and ophthalmopathy. Via MiXCR, TCRdb re-called the multiplex PCR reads, giving one row per CDR3 protein. The sample records about 740,000 distinct CDR3 sequences, around 15% being singletons. The sequenced sample consisted of blood. These receptors were collected from a woman in her late teens or twenties with Graves' hyperthyroidism. Each CDR3 is given with its conserved first and last residue. D genes are given only for firm matches. A clone size is listed for some rows: how often the clone was seen (once, few, many), or a class if it is expanded.

size: many; V: TRBV27; J: TRBJ2-1; D: NA; DNA: TGTGCCAGCAGTTTAGAAGTGGTCCCCAATGAGCAGTTCTTC; CDR3: CASSLEVVPNEQFF
size: NA; V: TRBV19; J: TRBJ1-4; D: NA; DNA: TGTGCCAGTACTTTAACGGTGAAGATTCGGGAAAAACTGTTTTTT; CDR3: CASTLTVKIREKLFF
size: many; V: TRBV4-2; J: TRBJ2-7; D: TRBD1; DNA: TGTGCCAGCAGCCAAGGAGACAGGGGACGTTACGAGCAGTACTTC; CDR3: CASSQGDRGRYEQYF
size: NA; V: TRBV10-2; J: TRBJ2-1; D: TRBD1; DNA: TGCGCCAGCAGCGTTGGGACAGGGGGCTATGAGCAGTTCTTC; CDR3: CASSVGTGGYEQFF
size: few; V: TRBV13; J: TRBJ1-2; D: NA; DNA: TGTGCCAGCAGCTTAGGCCGGGGGATCTATGGCTACACCTTC; CDR3: CASSLGRGIYGYTF
size: few; V: TRBV20-1; J: TRBJ1-1; D: NA; DNA: TGCAGTGCTAGAGACCGGAATCCAGGTCGATTGAACACTGAAGCTTTCTTT; CDR3: CSARDRNPGRLNTEAFF
size: NA; V: TRBV7-9; J: TRBJ2-2; D: NA; DNA: TGTGCCAGCAGCTTAGGCTCAAGGACGAACACCGGGGAGCTGTTTTTT; CDR3: CASSLGSRTNTGELFF
size: few; V: TRBV27; J: TRBJ2-7; D: TRBD2; DNA: TGTGCCAGCATATCCCTAGCGGGAGGCGCCTACGAGCAGTACTTC; CDR3: CASISLAGGAYEQYF
size: NA; V: TRBV12-3/TRBV12-4; J: TRBJ1-5; D: NA; DNA: TGTGCCAGCAGCCTTCGGGGGCAAACGCAGCCCCAGCATTTT; CDR3: CASSLRGQTQPQHF
size: many; V: TRBV20-1; J: TRBJ2-1; D: TRBD1; DNA: TGCAGTGCTAGAGAATACAGGGGGTCCTACAATGAGCAGTTCTTC; CDR3: CSAREYRGSYNEQFF
size: many; V: TRBV20-1; J: TRBJ2-3; D: TRBD2; DNA: TGCAGTGCCGGCGGGAGGGCCGCTGGCACAGATACGCAGTATTTT; CDR3: CSAGGRAAGTDTQYF
size: few; V: TRBV14; J: TRBJ1-1; D: NA; DNA: TGTGCCAGCAGTCCCGGAGGACACCTGAACACTGAAGCTTTCTTT; CDR3: CASSPGGHLNTEAFF
size: many; V: TRBV7-9; J: TRBJ2-5; D: NA; DNA: TGTGCCAGCAGCTTAGCTCCACGGGAGAGGGAGTACTTC; CDR3: CASSLAPREREYF
size: few; V: TRBV6-1; J: TRBJ2-7; D: TRBD2; DNA: TGTGCCAGCAGTGTATCCGAACTAGCGGGAGGGCTCCCCTACGAGCAGTACTTC; CDR3: CASSVSELAGGLPYEQYF
size: NA; V: TRBV29-1; J: TRBJ1-2; D: TRBD1; DNA: TGCAGCGTGGTGGGACAGAACTATGGCTACACCTTC; CDR3: CSVVGQNYGYTF
size: many; V: TRBV28; J: TRBJ2-5; D: NA; DNA: TGTGCCAGCAGTATCCGACAGGCCCAGGAGACCCAGTACTTC; CDR3: CASSIRQAQETQYF
size: NA; V: TRBV27; J: TRBJ1-2; D: NA; DNA: TGTGCCAGCAGTATCGGGGGCTTTAACTATGGCTACACCTTC; CDR3: CASSIGGFNYGYTF
size: NA; V: TRBV11-1; J: TRBJ2-1; D: TRBD2; DNA: TGTGCCAGCAGCCCCCTGGGACTAGGCGCCGGGTTTGAGCAGTTCTTC; CDR3: CASSPLGLGAGFEQFF
size: many; V: TRBV20-1; J: TRBJ2-1; D: NA; DNA: TGCAGTGCTAGAGATCGGGGGAAGGAGCAGTTCTTC; CDR3: CSARDRGKEQFF
size: NA; V: TRBV10-3; J: TRBJ1-6; D: NA; DNA: TGTGCCATCAGTGAGTTCGGGCTGACGGATTCACCCCTCCACTTT; CDR3: CAISEFGLTDSPLHF
size: many; V: TRBV2; J: TRBJ1-5; D: NA; DNA: TGTGCCAGCAGTGATCGGGCCAGGAGCAATCAGCCCCAGCATTTT; CDR3: CASSDRARSNQPQHF
size: few; V: TRBV7-2; J: TRBJ2-3; D: NA; DNA: TGTGCCAGCAGCTTAATAGGGACACTCAGCACAGATACGCAGTATTTT; CDR3: CASSLIGTLSTDTQYF
size: few; V: TRBV6-1; J: TRBJ2-7; D: TRBD2; DNA: TGTGCCAGCAGTGGACTAGCGGGACGGTACGAGCAGTACTTC; CDR3: CASSGLAGRYEQYF
size: NA; V: TRBV27; J: TRBJ2-1; D: TRBD2; DNA: TGTGCCAGCAGTTCTCGACTAGCGGGAGGAAGGTTCGGGAATGAGCAGTTCTTC; CDR3: CASSSRLAGGRFGNEQFF
size: few; V: TRBV20-1; J: TRBJ2-7; D: NA; DNA: TGCAGTGCTATTATCAGGGCCCACGAGCAGTACTTC; CDR3: CSAIIRAHEQYF
size: many; V: TRBV10-3; J: TRBJ2-1; D: NA; DNA: TGTGCCATCAGTGGATACAGGGTGACCTACAATGAGCAGTTCTTC; CDR3: CAISGYRVTYNEQFF
size: few; V: TRBV7-2; J: TRBJ2-5; D: TRBD2; DNA: TGCGCCAGCAGCCAGCGACTAGCTGAGACCCAGTACTTC; CDR3: CASSQRLAETQYF
size: few; V: TRBV12-3/TRBV12-4; J: TRBJ1-5; D: TRBD1; DNA: TGTGCCAGCAGCTCCCGGGGAGGGGGCGCAGGGAAGCCCCAGCATTTT; CDR3: CASSSRGGGAGKPQHF
size: many; V: TRBV28; J: TRBJ1-2; D: NA; DNA: TGTGCCAGCAGTTCGACAGGACTCTATGGCTACACCTTC; CDR3: CASSSTGLYGYTF
size: many; V: TRBV7-3; J: TRBJ2-1; D: TRBD1; DNA: TGTGCCAGCAGCTTATTTGGGACAGGGGCCTACAATGAGCAGTTCTTC; CDR3: CASSLFGTGAYNEQFF
size: many; V: TRBV11-2; J: TRBJ2-2; D: NA; DNA: TGTGCCAGCAGCTTAGAGGGCGGGGAGCTGTTTTTT; CDR3: CASSLEGGELFF
size: NA; V: TRBV19; J: TRBJ1-2; D: TRBD1; DNA: TGTGCCAGTAGGGACAGGGCCCTAGCCTATGGCTACACCTTC; CDR3: CASRDRALAYGYTF
size: many; V: TRBV20-1; J: TRBJ2-7; D: TRBD1; DNA: TGCAGTCCCTGGACAGGGGCCTACGAGCAGTACTTC; CDR3: CSPWTGAYEQYF
size: many; V: TRBV4-3; J: TRBJ2-7; D: NA; DNA: TGCGCCAGCAGTCAAGATCGCTACCCCTTGTCCTACGAGCAGTACTTC; CDR3: CASSQDRYPLSYEQYF
size: NA; V: TRBV9; J: TRBJ2-2; D: TRBD2; DNA: TGTGCCAGCAGCCCCACTAGCGGGGGGGCGAACACCGGGGAGCTGTTTTTT; CDR3: CASSPTSGGANTGELFF
size: many; V: TRBV7-9; J: TRBJ2-7; D: NA; DNA: TGTGCCAGCAGCTTAGCGGGCGGCCTCGAAAGGAACGAGCAGTACTTC; CDR3: CASSLAGGLERNEQYF
size: NA; V: TRBV5-1; J: TRBJ1-1; D: NA; DNA: TGCGCCAGCAGCTTGGGGTATAGAAACACTGAAGCTTTCTTT; CDR3: CASSLGYRNTEAFF
size: NA; V: TRBV7-9; J: TRBJ2-5; D: NA; DNA: TGTGCCAGCAGCTTAGCGACCAGCGCAAACCAAGAGACCCAGTACTTC; CDR3: CASSLATSANQETQYF
size: NA; V: TRBV6-9; J: TRBJ1-2; D: NA; DNA: TGTGCCAGCACCTTTTTATTAGGGCAGGGGAGCGACTATGGCTACACCTTC; CDR3: CASTFLLGQGSDYGYTF
size: NA; V: TRBV10-3; J: TRBJ2-5; D: TRBD2; DNA: TGTGCCATCAGTGAGTCGGTCCTAGCGGCCCCAAAAGAGACCCAGTACTTC; CDR3: CAISESVLAAPKETQYF
size: many; V: TRBV18; J: TRBJ2-1; D: NA; DNA: TGTGCCAGCTCACCACTAAGGCCGGCTAGCGAAAATGAGCAGTTCTTC; CDR3: CASSPLRPASENEQFF
size: many; V: TRBV7-3; J: TRBJ1-5; D: NA; DNA: TGTGCCAGCAGCTTAAAGGGCGGTGATCAGCCCCAGCATTTT; CDR3: CASSLKGGDQPQHF
size: few; V: TRBV11-2; J: TRBJ2-7; D: TRBD2; DNA: TGTGCCAGCAGCTTCGGTAGCGGGAACGAGCAGTACTTC; CDR3: CASSFGSGNEQYF
size: many; V: TRBV7-9; J: TRBJ2-5; D: NA; DNA: TGTGCCAGCAGCTTAGATAGCCGCCGAGAGACCCAGTACTTC; CDR3: CASSLDSRRETQYF
size: NA; V: TRBV15; J: TRBJ2-1; D: TRBD2; DNA: TGTGCCACCCACCCCGGACTAGCGGGGCGTAGGGAGCAGTTCTTC; CDR3: CATHPGLAGRREQFF
size: many; V: TRBV28; J: TRBJ2-3; D: NA; DNA: TGTGCCAGCAGTTTATTTGAACAGCTCGACCGACCCACAGATACGCAGTATTTT; CDR3: CASSLFEQLDRPTDTQYF
size: many; V: TRBV4-1; J: TRBJ1-5; D: NA; DNA: TGCGCCAGCAGCCAAGTCAAAGGGGTCTATCAGCCCCAGCATTTT; CDR3: CASSQVKGVYQPQHF
size: NA; V: TRBV29-1; J: TRBJ2-7; D: TRBD2; DNA: TGCAGCGGGATCCTAGCGGGAGGGCCTTCCTACGAGCAGTACTTC; CDR3: CSGILAGGPSYEQYF